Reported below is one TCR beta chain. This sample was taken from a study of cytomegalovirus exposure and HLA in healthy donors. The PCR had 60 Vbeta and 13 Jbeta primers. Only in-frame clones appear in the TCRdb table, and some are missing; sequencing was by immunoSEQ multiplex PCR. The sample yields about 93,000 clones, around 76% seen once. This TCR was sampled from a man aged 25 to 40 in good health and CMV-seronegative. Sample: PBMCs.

The CDR3 DNA follows: TGTGCCAGCTCACCTGGGGGGATGCGAGAAAAACTGTTTTTT. Residues: CASSPGGMREKLFF. The gene calls are TRBV18 and TRBJ1-4; weak D call: TRBD1 (5 bases). There are 14 residues in the CDR3. V was cut by 3 bases and J by 8 bases, with 13 bases left in between. Per germline, CDR1 KGHSH and CDR2 LQKENI.